This T cell receptor (beta chain) was sequenced for a study of blood T cell repertoires in COVID-19. About the study: Specimens from acute and convalescent COVID-19 originated in the United States, Italy and Spain. In each case, the material was cDNA or gDNA derived from T cells, B-cell-depleted T cells, or PBMCs.

This CDR3 spans 17 amino acids. The germline CDR1 and CDR2 sequences are SEHNR and FQNEAQ (reference sequence). V shed 5 bases and J 11 bases; nucleotides not matched to a gene: 21. Enrolment of Seattle patients took place during active infection, and they were followed longitudinally. Under the authors' procedure: Counts of nucleated cells, estimated from reference gene primer amplification, were obtained. Here immunoSEQ multiplex PCR was the method, and the copy in TCRdb shows in-frame clones only, minus some. The DNA gave D and trimming, while V, J and clone size come from that table. Here the sample spans approximately 350,000 clones, about 90% being singletons.

This TCR came from a woman in her 70s with COVID-19, enrolled during active disease. Sequenced material: peripheral blood. The chain joins TRBV7-9 to TRBJ2-1, with 7 bases lining up with TRBD2. Here the CDR3 reads CASSLNRDYLITMKQFF. For the CDR3, the DNA is TGTGCCAGCAGCCTCAACCGGGACTACCTAATAACAATGAAGCAGTTCTTC.